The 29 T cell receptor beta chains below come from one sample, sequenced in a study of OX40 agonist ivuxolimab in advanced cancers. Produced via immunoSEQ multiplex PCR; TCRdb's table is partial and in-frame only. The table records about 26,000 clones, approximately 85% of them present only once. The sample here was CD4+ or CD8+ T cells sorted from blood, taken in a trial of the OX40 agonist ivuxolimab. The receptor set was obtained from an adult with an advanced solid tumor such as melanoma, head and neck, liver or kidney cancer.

Written as DNA, the CDR3 is TGTGCCAGCAGTCACTACGCCAGAGGTCCCTACGAGCAGTACTTC. It is translated as CASSHYARGPYEQYF. The rearrangement joins TRBV6-5 to TRBJ2-7; D is uncertain. Germline values: CDR1 MNHEY, CDR2 SVGAGI. This CDR3 region has 15 residues. V gave up 5 bases and J gave up 2 bases, with 16 bases separating them.

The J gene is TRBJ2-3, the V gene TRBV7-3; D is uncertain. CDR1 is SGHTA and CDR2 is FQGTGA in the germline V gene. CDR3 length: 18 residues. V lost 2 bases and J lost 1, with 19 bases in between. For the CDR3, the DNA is TGTGCCAGCAGCTTATCAAATGCCCCGGATAAGGGCACAGATACGCAGTATTTT. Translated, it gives CASSLSNAPDKGTDTQYF. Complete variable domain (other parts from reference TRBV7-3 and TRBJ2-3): GAGVSQTPSNKVTEKGKYVELRCDPISGHTALYWYRQSLGQGPEFLIYFQGTGAADDSGLPNDRFFAVRPEGSVSTLKIQRTERGDSAVYLCASSLSNAPDKGTDTQYFGPGTRLTVL.

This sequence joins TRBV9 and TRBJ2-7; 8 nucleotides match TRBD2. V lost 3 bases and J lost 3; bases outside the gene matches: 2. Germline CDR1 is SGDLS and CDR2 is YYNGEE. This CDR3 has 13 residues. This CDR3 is CASSDTSGYEQYF. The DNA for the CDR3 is TGTGCCAGCAGCGACACTAGCGGCTACGAGCAGTACTTC.

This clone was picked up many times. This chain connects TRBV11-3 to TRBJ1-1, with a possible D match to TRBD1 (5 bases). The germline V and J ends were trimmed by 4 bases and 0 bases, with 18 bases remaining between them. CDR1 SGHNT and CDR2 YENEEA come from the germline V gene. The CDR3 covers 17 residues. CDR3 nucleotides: TGTGCCAGCAGCTCTAGGGGCAGGGTCTTGATGAACACTGAAGCTTTCTTT. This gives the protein CASSSRGRVLMNTEAFF.

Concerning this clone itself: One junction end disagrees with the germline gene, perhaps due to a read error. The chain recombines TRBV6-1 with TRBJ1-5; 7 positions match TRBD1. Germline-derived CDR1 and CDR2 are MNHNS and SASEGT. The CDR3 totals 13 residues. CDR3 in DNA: TGTGCCAGTAGTGGACAGGACAATCAGCCCCAGCATTTT. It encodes CASSGQDNQPQHF.

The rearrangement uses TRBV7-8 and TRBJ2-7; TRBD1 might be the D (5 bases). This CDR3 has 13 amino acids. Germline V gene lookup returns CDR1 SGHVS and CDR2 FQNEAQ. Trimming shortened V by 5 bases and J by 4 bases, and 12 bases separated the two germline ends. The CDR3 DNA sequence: TGTGCCAGCAGCCTCAGGCAGGGTTACGAGCAGTACTTC. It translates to CASSLRQGYEQYF. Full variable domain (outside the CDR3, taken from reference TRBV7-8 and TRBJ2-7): GAGVSQSPRYKVAKRGQDVALRCDPISGHVSLFWYQQALGQGPEFLTYFQNEAQLDKSGLPSDRFFAERPEGSVSTLKIQRTQQEDSAVYLCASSLRQGYEQYFGPGTRLTVT.

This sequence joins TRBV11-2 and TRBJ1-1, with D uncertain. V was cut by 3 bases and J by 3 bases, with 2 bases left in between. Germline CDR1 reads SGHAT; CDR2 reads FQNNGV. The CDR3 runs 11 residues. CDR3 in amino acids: CASSFDTEAFF. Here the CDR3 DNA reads TGTGCCAGCAGCTTTGACACTGAAGCTTTCTTT.

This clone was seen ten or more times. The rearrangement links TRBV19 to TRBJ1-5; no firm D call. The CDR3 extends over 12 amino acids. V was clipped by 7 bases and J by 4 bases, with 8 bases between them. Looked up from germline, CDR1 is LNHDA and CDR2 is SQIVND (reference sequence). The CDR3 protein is CASTLGNQPQHF. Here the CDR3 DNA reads TGTGCCAGTACTCTGGGGAATCAGCCCCAGCATTTT. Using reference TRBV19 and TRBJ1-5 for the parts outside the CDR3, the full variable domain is DGGITQSPKYLFRKEGQNVTLSCEQNLNHDAMYWYRQDPGQGLRLIYYSQIVNDFQKGDIAEGYSVSREKKESFPLTVTSAQKNPTAFYLCASTLGNQPQHFGDGTRLSIL.

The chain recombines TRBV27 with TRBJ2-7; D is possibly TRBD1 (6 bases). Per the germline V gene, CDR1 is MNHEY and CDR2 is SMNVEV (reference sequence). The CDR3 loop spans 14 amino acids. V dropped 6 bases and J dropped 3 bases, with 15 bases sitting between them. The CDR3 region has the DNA TGTGCCAGCAGGCTCAGGGGTGGGGGCTACGAGCAGTACTTC. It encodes CASRLRGGGYEQYF.

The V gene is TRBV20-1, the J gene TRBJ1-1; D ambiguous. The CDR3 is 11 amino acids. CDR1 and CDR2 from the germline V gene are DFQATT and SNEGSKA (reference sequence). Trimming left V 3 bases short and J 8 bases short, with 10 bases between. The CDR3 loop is CSASTPLEAFF. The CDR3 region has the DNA TGCAGTGCTAGTACCCCCCTAGAAGCTTTCTTT.

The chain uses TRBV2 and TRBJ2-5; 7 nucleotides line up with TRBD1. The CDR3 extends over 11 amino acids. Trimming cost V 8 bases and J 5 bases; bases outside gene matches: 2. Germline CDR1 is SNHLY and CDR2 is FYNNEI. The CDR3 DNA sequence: TGTGCCAGCGAGGGGGCGGAGACCCAGTACTTC. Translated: CASEGAETQYF.

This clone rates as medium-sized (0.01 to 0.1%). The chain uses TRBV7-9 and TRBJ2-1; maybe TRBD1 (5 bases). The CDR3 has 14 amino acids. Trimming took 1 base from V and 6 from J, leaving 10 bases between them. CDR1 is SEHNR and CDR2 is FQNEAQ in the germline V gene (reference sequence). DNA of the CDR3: TGTGCCAGCAGCTTAGAAGGGGCCAGCAATGAGCAGTTCTTC. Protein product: CASSLEGASNEQFF. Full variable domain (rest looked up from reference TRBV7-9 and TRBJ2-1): DTGVSQNPRHKITKRGQNVTFRCDPISEHNRLYWYRQTLGQGPEFLTYFQNEAQLEKSRLLSDRFSAERPKGSFSTLEIQRTEQGDSAMYLCASSLEGASNEQFFGPGTRLTVL.

CDR3: CASSYNSGANVLTF. CDR3 DNA sequence: TGTGCCAGTAGTTACAACTCTGGGGCCAACGTCCTGACTTTC. This sequence joins TRBV19 and TRBJ2-6; D is unclear. Germline CDR1 reads LNHDA; CDR2 reads SQIVND (reference sequence). The germline V and J ends were trimmed by 5 bases and 0 bases, with 5 bases remaining between them. The CDR3 contains 14 residues.

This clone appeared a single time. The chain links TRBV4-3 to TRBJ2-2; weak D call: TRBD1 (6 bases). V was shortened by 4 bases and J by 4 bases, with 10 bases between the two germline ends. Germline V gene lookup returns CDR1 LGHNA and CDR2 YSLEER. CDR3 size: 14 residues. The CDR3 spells CASSLGTSTGELFF. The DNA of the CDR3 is TGCGCCAGCAGCCTCGGGACATCCACCGGGGAGCTGTTTTTT.

CDR3 bases: TGCGCCAGCAGCCATCCCCATTCCTACGAGCAGTACTTC. Its protein is CASSHPHSYEQYF. V usage is TRBV4-1 and J usage is TRBJ2-7; D remains ambiguous. The germline V gene encodes CDR1 MGHRA and CDR2 YSYEKL. The CDR3 consists of 13 residues. V shed 3 bases and J shed 1 base, with 7 bases lying between them.

The CDR3 here is CASSPRGGRTEAFF. CDR3 sequence (DNA): TGTGCCAGCAGCCCCCGGGGGGGAAGGACTGAAGCTTTCTTT. The genes are TRBV7-6 and TRBJ1-1, with a weak D call TRBD1 (5 bases). V lost 5 bases to trimming and J lost 5 bases, with 15 bases between them. The CDR3 extends over 14 amino acids. Looked up from germline, CDR1 is SGHVS and CDR2 is FNYEAQ.

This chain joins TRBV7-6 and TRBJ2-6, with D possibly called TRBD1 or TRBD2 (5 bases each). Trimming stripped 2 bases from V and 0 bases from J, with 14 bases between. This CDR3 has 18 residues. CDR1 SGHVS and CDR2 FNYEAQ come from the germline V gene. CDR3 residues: CASSLFGGPRSGANVLTF. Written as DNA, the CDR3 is TGTGCCAGCAGCTTATTTGGGGGACCCCGCTCTGGGGCCAACGTCCTGACTTTC. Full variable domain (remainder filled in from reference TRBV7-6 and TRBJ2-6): GAGVSQSPRYKVTKRGQDVALRCDPISGHVSLYWYRQALGQGPEFLTYFNYEAQQDKSGLPNDRFSAERPEGSISTLTIQRTEQRDSAMYRCASSLFGGPRSGANVLTFGAGSRLTVL.

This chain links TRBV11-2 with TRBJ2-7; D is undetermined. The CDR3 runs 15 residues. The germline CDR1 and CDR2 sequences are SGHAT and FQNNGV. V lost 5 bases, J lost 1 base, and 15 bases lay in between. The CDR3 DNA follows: TGTGCCAGCAGCGATACCCGACGAGGATCCTACGAGCAGTACTTC. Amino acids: CASSDTRRGSYEQYF.

The CDR3 here is CALQRLSNYGYTF. For the CDR3, the DNA is TGTGCCCTACAGAGGCTTTCCAACTATGGCTACACCTTC. The V gene is TRBV30, the J gene TRBJ1-2; D is unclear. Germline assignment: CDR1 GTSNPN and CDR2 SVGIG (reference sequence). There are 13 residues in the CDR3. The V gene lost 8 bases and the J gene lost 2 bases, with 15 bases spanning the gap.

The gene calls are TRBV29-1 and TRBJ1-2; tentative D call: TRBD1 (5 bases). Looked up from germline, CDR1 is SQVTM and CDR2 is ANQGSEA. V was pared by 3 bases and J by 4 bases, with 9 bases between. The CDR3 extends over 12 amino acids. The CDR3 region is CSVDEGIYGYTF. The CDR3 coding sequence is TGCAGCGTTGATGAGGGGATCTATGGCTACACCTTC. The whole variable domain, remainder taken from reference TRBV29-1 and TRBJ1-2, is SAVISQKPSRDICQRGTSLTIQCQVDSQVTMMFWYRQQPGQSLTLIATANQGSEATYESGFVIDKFPISRPNLTFSTLTVSNMSPEDSSIYLCSVDEGIYGYTFGSGTRLTVV.

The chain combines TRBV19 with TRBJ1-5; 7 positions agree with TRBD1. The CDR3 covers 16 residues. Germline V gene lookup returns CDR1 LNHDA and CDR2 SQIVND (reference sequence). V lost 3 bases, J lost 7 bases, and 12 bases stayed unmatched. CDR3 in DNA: TGTGCCAGTAGTATCGAACATGAGGGGGCTAGGCAGCCCCAGCATTTT. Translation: CASSIEHEGARQPQHF.

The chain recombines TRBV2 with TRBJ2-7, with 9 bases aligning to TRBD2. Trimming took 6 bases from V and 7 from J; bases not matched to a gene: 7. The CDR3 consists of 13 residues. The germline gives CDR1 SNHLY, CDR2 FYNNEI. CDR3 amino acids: CASSGLALGEQYF. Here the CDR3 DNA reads TGTGCCAGCAGCGGACTAGCGTTGGGGGAGCAGTACTTC. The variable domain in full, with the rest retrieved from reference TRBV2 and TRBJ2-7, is EPEVTQTPSHQVTQMGQEVILRCVPISNHLYFYWYRQILGQKVEFLVSFYNNEISEKSEIFDDQFSVERPDGSNFTLKIRSTKLEDSAMYFCASSGLALGEQYFGPGTRLTVT.

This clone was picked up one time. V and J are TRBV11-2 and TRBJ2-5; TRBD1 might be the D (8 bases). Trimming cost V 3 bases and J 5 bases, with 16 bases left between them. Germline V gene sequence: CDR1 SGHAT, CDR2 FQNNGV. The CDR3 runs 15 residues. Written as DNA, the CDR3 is TGTGCCAGCAGCTTCCTAGGGAGGGACAGGGAGACCCAGTACTTC. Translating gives CASSFLGRDRETQYF.

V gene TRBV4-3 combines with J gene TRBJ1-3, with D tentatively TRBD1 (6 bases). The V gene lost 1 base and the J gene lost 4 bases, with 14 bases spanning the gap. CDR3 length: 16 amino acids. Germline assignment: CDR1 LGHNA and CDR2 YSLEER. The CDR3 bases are TGCGCCAGCAGCCAAGGGAGGGGAGGGGGAGGAAACACCATATATTTT. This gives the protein CASSQGRGGGGNTIYF.

CDR3 bases: TGTGCCAGCAGCCTAGGAACTGGGGCCAACGTCCTGACTTTC. Amino acid sequence: CASSLGTGANVLTF. This sequence joins TRBV9 and TRBJ2-6; D unclear. Germline loops: CDR1 SGDLS, CDR2 YYNGEE. The CDR3 has 14 residues. The V and J ends lost 4 bases and 2 bases respectively, with 7 bases between them.

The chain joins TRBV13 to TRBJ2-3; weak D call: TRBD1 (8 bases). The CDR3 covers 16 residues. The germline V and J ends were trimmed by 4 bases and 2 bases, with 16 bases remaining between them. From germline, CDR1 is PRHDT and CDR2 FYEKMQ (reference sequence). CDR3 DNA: TGTGCCAGCAGCTCGGGGGGACAGGTCATCACAGATACGCAGTATTTT. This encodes CASSSGGQVITDTQYF. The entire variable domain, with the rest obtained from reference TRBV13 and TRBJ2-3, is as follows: AAGVIQSPRHLIKEKRETATLKCYPIPRHDTVYWYQQGPGQDPQFLISFYEKMQSDKGSIPDRFSAQQFSDYHSELNMSSLELGDSALYFCASSSGGQVITDTQYFGPGTRLTVL.

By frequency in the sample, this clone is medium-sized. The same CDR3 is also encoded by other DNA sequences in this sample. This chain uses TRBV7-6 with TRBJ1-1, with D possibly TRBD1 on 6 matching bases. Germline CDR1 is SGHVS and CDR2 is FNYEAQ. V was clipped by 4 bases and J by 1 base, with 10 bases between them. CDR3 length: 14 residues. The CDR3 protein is CASSSGETNTEAFF. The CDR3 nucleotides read TGTGCCAGCAGCTCAGGGGAGACGAACACTGAAGCTTTCTTT.

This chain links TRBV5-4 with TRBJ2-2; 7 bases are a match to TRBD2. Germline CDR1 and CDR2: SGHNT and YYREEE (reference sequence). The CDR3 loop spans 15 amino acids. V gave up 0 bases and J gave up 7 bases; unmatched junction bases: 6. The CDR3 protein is CASSLAAGDHGELFF. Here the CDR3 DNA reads TGTGCCAGCAGCTTGGCGGCGGGGGATCACGGGGAGCTGTTTTTT.

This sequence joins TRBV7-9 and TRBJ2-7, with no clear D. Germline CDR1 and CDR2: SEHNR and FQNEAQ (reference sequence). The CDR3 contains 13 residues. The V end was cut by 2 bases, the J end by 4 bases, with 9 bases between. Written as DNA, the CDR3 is TGTGCCAGCAGCTTAACTCGATCTTACGAGCAGTACTTC. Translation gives CASSLTRSYEQYF.